The 5 T cell receptor beta chains below all came from one sample that was sequenced in a study of blood T cell repertoires in COVID-19 (dated by TCRdb to the early 2020s). Library prep was done by the immunoSEQ multiplex PCR assay. In TCRdb, the immuneACCESS table is reduced to in-frame sequences with V and J assigned. These tables do not hold every clone; where another copy was compared, an unresolved V gene accounts for under half, and the others remain unexplained. For this sample there are 50,000 to 70,000 clones; 76% appear just once. The ten largest clones represent approximately 24% of the sample. Sample: peripheral blood. All receptors derive from a middle-aged man with active or convalescent COVID-19.

The chain joins TRBV5-1 to TRBJ1-3, with 10 bases identical to TRBD1. With V trimmed by 1 base and J by 0 bases, 4 bases remained unmatched. This CDR3 spans 17 amino acids. Germline CDR1 and CDR2: SGHRS and YFSETQ. This CDR3 reads CASSLMGQGISGNTIYF. The CDR3 bases are TGCGCCAGCAGCTTGATGGGACAGGGGATCTCTGGAAACACCATATATTTT. The full variable domain, with the rest looked up from reference TRBV5-1 and TRBJ1-3, is KAGVTQTPRYLIKTRGQQVTLSCSPISGHRSVSWYQQTPGQGLQFLFEYFSETQRNKGNFPGRFSGRQFSNSRSEMNVSTLELGDSALYLCASSLMGQGISGNTIYFGEGSWLTVV.

This chain links TRBV7-2 with TRBJ2-3; TRBD2 matches 7 bases. The CDR3 spans 15 residues. CDR1 and CDR2 (germline): SGHTA, FQGNSA. Trimming removed 3 bases from V and 4 bases from J; junction bases left unmatched: 7. The CDR3 reads CASSFLGGWSDTQYF. The CDR3 DNA sequence: TGTGCCAGCAGCTTCTTGGGGGGGTGGTCAGATACGCAGTATTTT.

This chain joins TRBV19 and TRBJ2-1; 9 bases line up with TRBD1. The CDR3 spans 13 residues. Trimming took 4 bases from V and 9 from J; bases not matched to a gene: 4. Germline assignment: CDR1 LNHDA and CDR2 SQIVND (reference sequence). For the CDR3, the DNA is TGTGCCAGTAGTAAGGGACAGGGTACTGAGCAGTTCTTC. Translating gives CASSKGQGTEQFF.

This chain links TRBV7-8 with TRBJ2-2, with D possibly TRBD2 on 6 matching bases. The CDR3 contains 14 residues. Germline CDR1 reads SGHVS; CDR2 reads FQNEAQ. V lost 3 bases and J lost 7, with 12 bases in between. The DNA of the CDR3 is TGTGCCAGCAGCTTTGGGGGAGGAAGCGGGGAGCTGTTTTTT. Its translation: CASSFGGGSGELFF. Supplemented by reference TRBV7-8 and TRBJ2-2, the full variable domain reads GAGVSQSPRYKVAKRGQDVALRCDPISGHVSLFWYQQALGQGPEFLTYFQNEAQLDKSGLPSDRFFAERPEGSVSTLKIQRTQQEDSAVYLCASSFGGGSGELFFGEGSRLTVL.

This chain connects TRBV6-6 to TRBJ2-1; the match to TRBD2 covers 10 bases. Trimming removed 6 bases from V and 6 bases from J; junction bases left unmatched: 11. The CDR3 consists of 16 residues. The V gene's germline CDR1 is MNHNY and CDR2 SVGAGI (reference sequence). The CDR3 here is CASSPSGGERSNEQFF. DNA of the CDR3: TGTGCCAGCAGCCCCAGCGGGGGGGAAAGATCCAATGAGCAGTTCTTC.